The TCR beta chain under discussion was sequenced for a study of T cell responses to AZD1222 COVID-19 vaccine. Regarding the study as a whole: White British people made up most donors, females outnumbered males, and clonal diversity was possibly underestimated. Recipients of two AZD1222 doses showed rising Spike-specific TCR breadth and depth.

The table came from immunoSEQ multiplex PCR; TCRdb's copy has only in-frame clones and leaves some out. The sample lists approximately 99,000 clones, around 83% occurring once. A word on this clone: Its antigen is undetermined.

The TCR sequence derives from an adult in good health. The sample was peripheral blood, taken on day 0 of AZD1222 vaccination.

The CDR3 is CASIDPNTLGELFF. The CDR3 DNA sequence: TGCGCCAGCATCGACCCGAATACCCTCGGGGAGCTGTTTTTT. The chain combines TRBV5-1 with TRBJ2-2; no clear D gene. This CDR3 is built from 14 residues. Germline lookup yields CDR1 SGHRS and CDR2 YFSETQ. V gave up 6 bases and J gave up 7 bases, with 16 bases separating them.